This T cell receptor beta chain was identified during a study of early T cells in non-severe SARS-CoV-2 infection. Whole-study context: The chains were unpaired, and the sequenced material was bulk RNA from unsorted whole blood.

The germline V gene has CDR1 SGHRS and CDR2 YFSETQ. The CDR3 contains 13 residues. Trimming removed 0 bases from V and 8 bases from J; junction bases left unmatched: 4. This clonotype was detected only a few times. Antigen: not known. Individual cDNA molecules received unique molecular identifiers during library preparation. MiXCR was run by TCRdb on the 5' RACE reads, yielding one entry per CDR3 protein. The data contain approximately 37,000 distinct CDR3 sequences, more than 4.5% of them seen just once; the ten biggest clones take up roughly 6.2%. Notes on the study in general: Reliance on VDJdb matching favored anti-spike CD8 responses; private and CD4 specificities were missed.

The gene calls are TRBV5-1 and TRBJ1-1; 7 nucleotides align to TRBD1. This TCR came from an adult who was a healthcare worker with PCR-confirmed SARS-CoV-2 infection or an uninfected control (not recorded which). Here the sequenced sample was whole blood, taken at baseline. The CDR3 coding sequence is TGCGCCAGCAGCTTGGGTCAGGGGGACGAAGCTTTCTTT. Translating gives CASSLGQGDEAFF.